This T cell receptor beta chain was recorded in a study of blood T cell repertoires in COVID-19. On the study more broadly: COVID-19 samples, acute and convalescent, were from the United States, Italy and Spain. PBMCs, B-cell-depleted T cells, or T cells were the source of the cDNA or gDNA that made up the material.

The CDR3 is made up of 15 amino acids. Germline V CDR1 and CDR2: LNHDA, SQIVND (reference sequence). Trimming took 4 bases from V and 4 from J, leaving 14 bases between them. In the source study's methods: For nucleated cells, counts were estimated from reference gene primer amplification. Clones were read by immunoSEQ multiplex PCR, and TCRdb kept only the in-frame ones, dropping some. V and J calls plus clone size are reproduced from that table; the DNA served to infer D and trimming. This table has about 180,000 clones, about 86% appearing once. The source material was peripheral blood. The receptor's source is a man aged 45-65 years with active or convalescent COVID-19. The chain uses TRBV19 and TRBJ2-1, with a tentative D call TRBD1 (6 bases). DNA for the CDR3: TGTGCCAGTAGTACAATGGACAGTGGTTACAATGAGCAGTTCTTC. Protein product: CASSTMDSGYNEQFF.